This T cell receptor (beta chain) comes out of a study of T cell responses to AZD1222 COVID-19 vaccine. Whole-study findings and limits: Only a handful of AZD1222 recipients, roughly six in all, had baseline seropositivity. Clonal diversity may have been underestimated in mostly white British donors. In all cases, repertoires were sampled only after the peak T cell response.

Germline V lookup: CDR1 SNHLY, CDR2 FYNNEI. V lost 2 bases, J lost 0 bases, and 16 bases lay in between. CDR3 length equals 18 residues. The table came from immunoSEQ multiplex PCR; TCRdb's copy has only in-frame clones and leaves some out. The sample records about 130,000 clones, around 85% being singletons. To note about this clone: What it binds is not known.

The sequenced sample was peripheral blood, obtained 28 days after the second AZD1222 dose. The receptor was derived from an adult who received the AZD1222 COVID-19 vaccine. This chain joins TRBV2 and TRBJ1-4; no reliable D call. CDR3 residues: CASSERPGLGTTNEKLFF. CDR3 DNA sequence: TGTGCCAGCAGTGAAAGGCCAGGCCTAGGGACAACTAATGAAAAACTGTTTTTT.